These 10 T cell receptor beta chains were all obtained from the same sample, sequenced in a study of vaccination and CD4 T cells after COVID-19. An Oncomine TCR Beta short-read assay was used to sequence the DNA from cultured CD4+ T cells. TCRdb passed the PCR reads through MiXCR, listing each CDR3 protein once. The table has approximately 11,000 distinct CDR3 sequences, 65% seen once; the top ten hold approximately 25%. Their antigens are not known. Specified treatment: approximately nine-day PBMC culture with coronavirus spike peptide pools or control peptides (ViraFEST assay). The sample in question was CD4+ T cells from blood, cultured in vitro, obtained before SARS-CoV-2 vaccination. The origin of the receptors is a human donor who had recovered from COVID-19.

This clonotype was seen a handful of times. The V call is TRBV6-2 or TRBV6-3, the J call TRBJ2-6; D gene uncertain. CDR1 and CDR2 (germline): MNHEY, SVGEGT. The CDR3 runs 14 residues. Trimming took off 2 bases at V and 0 bases at J, with 2 bases between the two ends. The DNA of the CDR3 is TGTGCCAGCAGTTACAGCTCTGGGGCCAACGTCCTGACTTTC. This gives the protein CASSYSSGANVLTF.

J is TRBJ1-1 and V is TRBV20-1, with TRBD1 identical over 7 bases. Germline V gives CDR1 DFQATT, CDR2 SNEGSKA (reference sequence). CDR3 length: 12 residues. The V and J ends lost 0 bases and 10 bases, in that order; junction bases with no gene match: 5. CDR3 loop: CSAREQGVGAFF. The CDR3 nucleotides read TGCAGTGCTAGAGAGCAGGGGGTAGGAGCTTTCTTT.

In this sample, this clonotype turned up a few times. The chain joins TRBV27 to TRBJ1-5; tentatively, D is TRBD1 (5 bases). The CDR3 spans 15 residues. Trimming left V 3 bases short and J 5 bases short, with 14 bases between. Germline CDR1 MNHEY, CDR2 SMNVEV (reference sequence). The CDR3 DNA reads as TGTGCCAGCAGTTTTTCCAGCACGGGGGATCAGCCCCAGCATTTT. This gives the protein CASSFSSTGDQPQHF.

The chain has TRBV7-2 and TRBJ2-5, with D uncertain. Germline V gene data show CDR1 as SGHTA and CDR2 as FQGNSA. CDR3 size: 16 residues. The V end lost 0 bases, the J end lost 1 base, and 12 bases lay between the germline ends. CDR3 sequence (DNA): TGTGCCAGCAGCTTAGCGCTGGTGACTCTCCAAGAGACCCAGTACTTC. Protein sequence: CASSLALVTLQETQYF.

This clonotype was observed a few times. V is TRBV15 and J is TRBJ2-3; 7 positions agree with TRBD2. Germline assignment: CDR1 LNHNV and CDR2 YYDKDF (reference sequence). The CDR3 is 17 amino acids. Trimming at V came to 1 base and at J to 0 bases, leaving 7 bases not matched to a gene. CDR3 protein: CATSRGRLAASTDTQYF. The CDR3 nucleotides are TGTGCCACCAGCAGAGGGCGGCTAGCGGCTAGCACAGATACGCAGTATTTT.

The chain joins TRBV10-3 to TRBJ2-3, with D possibly called TRBD1 or TRBD2 (5 bases each). The CDR3 runs to 14 residues. From germline, CDR1 is ENHRY and CDR2 SYGVKD. The V end was cut by 6 bases, the J end by 2 bases, with 12 bases between. The CDR3 protein is CAIRPGRPTDTQYF. The DNA of the CDR3 is TGTGCCATCAGGCCGGGACGGCCCACAGATACGCAGTATTTT.

This clonotype occurred a few times. An end of the junction does not agree with germline; a read error may underlie this. The V call is TRBV2, the J call TRBJ2-7; D is perhaps TRBD1 (6 bases). The germline V gene encodes CDR1 SNHLY and CDR2 FYNNEI. This CDR3 is built from 15 residues. DNA for the CDR3: TGTGCCAACAGTGAAGCAGGGGTAACTACTTACGAGCAGTACTTC. Its protein product is CANSEAGVTTYEQYF.

The V gene is TRBV20-1, the J gene TRBJ2-5; no clear D. This CDR3 has 10 residues. From germline, CDR1 is DFQATT and CDR2 SNEGSKA (reference sequence). Trimming shortened V by 5 bases and J by 5 bases, and 6 bases separated the two germline ends. CDR3 DNA sequence: TGCAGTGCTGGGAAGGAGACCCAGTACTTC. Its translation is CSAGKETQYF.

Written as DNA, the CDR3 is TGCGCCAGCAGCCAAGTCGACATGGGCATGAGCGCGGGTCAGCCCCAGCATTTT. Protein: CASSQVDMGMSAGQPQHF. The chain employs TRBV4-1 and TRBJ1-5, with D unresolved. The germline V and J ends were trimmed by 1 base and 6 bases, with 22 bases remaining between them. The CDR3 is 18 amino acids. Looked up from germline, CDR1 is MGHRA and CDR2 is YSYEKL.

The CDR3 loop reads CSAEGGQGWETQYF. CDR3 DNA sequence: TGCAGTGCGGAGGGTGGACAGGGGTGGGAGACCCAGTACTTC. The chain carries TRBV20-1 and TRBJ2-5; 9 bases map to TRBD1. V gave up 6 bases and J gave up 5 bases; unmatched junction bases: 10. CDR3 length: 14 amino acids. Per the germline V gene, CDR1 is DFQATT and CDR2 is SNEGSKA (reference sequence).